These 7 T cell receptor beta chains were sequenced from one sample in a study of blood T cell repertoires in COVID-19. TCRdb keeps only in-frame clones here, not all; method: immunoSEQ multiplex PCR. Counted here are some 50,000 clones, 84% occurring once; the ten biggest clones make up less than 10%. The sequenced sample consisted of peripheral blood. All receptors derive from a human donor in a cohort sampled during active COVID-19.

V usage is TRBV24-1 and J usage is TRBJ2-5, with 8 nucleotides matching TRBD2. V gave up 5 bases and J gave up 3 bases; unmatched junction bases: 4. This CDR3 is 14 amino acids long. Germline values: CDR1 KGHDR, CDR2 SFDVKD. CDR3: CATSGGAGEETQYF. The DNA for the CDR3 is TGTGCCACCAGTGGAGGAGCGGGAGAAGAGACCCAGTACTTC.

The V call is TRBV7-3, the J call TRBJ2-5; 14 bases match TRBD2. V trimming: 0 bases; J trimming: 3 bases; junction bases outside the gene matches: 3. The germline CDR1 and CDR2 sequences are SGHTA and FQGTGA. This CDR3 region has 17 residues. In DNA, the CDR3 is TGTGCCAGCAGCTTAACCCCGGGACTAGCGGGGGAAGAGACCCAGTACTTC. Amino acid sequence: CASSLTPGLAGEETQYF.

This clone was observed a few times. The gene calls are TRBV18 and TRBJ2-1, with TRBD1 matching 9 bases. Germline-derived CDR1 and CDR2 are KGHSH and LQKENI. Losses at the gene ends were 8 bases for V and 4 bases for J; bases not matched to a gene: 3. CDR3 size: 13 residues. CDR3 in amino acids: CASRDRAYNEQFF. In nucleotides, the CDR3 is TGTGCCAGCCGGGACAGGGCATACAATGAGCAGTTCTTC.

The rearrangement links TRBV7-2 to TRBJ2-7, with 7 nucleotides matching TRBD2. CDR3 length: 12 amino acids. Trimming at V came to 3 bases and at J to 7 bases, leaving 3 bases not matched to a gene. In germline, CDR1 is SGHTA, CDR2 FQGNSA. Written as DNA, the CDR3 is TGTGCCAGCAGCTTTGGGGAGGGTGAGCAGTACTTC. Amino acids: CASSFGEGEQYF.

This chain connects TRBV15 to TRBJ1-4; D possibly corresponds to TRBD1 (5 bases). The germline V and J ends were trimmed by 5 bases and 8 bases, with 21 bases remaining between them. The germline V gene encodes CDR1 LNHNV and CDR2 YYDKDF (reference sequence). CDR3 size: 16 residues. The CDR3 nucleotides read TGTGCCACCAGCGGCGGAGGGGCGGGCACGGGGGAAAAACTGTTTTTT. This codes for CATSGGGAGTGEKLFF.

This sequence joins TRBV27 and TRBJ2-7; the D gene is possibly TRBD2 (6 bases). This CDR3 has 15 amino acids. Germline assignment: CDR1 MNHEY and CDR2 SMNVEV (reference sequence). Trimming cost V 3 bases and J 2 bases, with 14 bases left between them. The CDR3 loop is CASSFRGGVTYEQYF. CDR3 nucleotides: TGTGCCAGCAGTTTTCGGGGAGGCGTAACCTACGAGCAGTACTTC.

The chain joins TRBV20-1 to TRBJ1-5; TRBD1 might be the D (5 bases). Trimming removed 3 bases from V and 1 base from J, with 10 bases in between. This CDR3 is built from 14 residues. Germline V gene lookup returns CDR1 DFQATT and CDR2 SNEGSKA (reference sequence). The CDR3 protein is CSASLGGSNQPQHF. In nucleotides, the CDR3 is TGCAGTGCTAGTCTTGGGGGGAGCAATCAGCCCCAGCATTTT.